These 3 T cell receptor beta chains share one sample of origin, sequenced in a study of T cells after somatic rescue of genetic block. Produced via immunoSEQ multiplex PCR; TCRdb's table is partial and in-frame only. The sample holds roughly 92,000 clones, around 90% seen once. The source material was peripheral blood mononuclear cells (PBMCs). These receptors all come from a woman under 30.

The chain is built from TRBV5-1 and TRBJ2-7, with D hard to call. V lost 0 bases and J 0 bases, leaving 13 bases between the germline ends. The CDR3 runs 16 residues. Germline lookup yields CDR1 SGHRS and CDR2 YFSETQ. This CDR3 is CASSLVWNSPSYEQYF. As DNA, the CDR3 is TGCGCCAGCAGCTTGGTATGGAATTCCCCCTCCTACGAGCAGTACTTC.

CDR3 loop: CASRTGAAAEAFF. CDR3 nucleotide sequence: TGTGCCAGCAGAACAGGAGCGGCGGCTGAAGCTTTCTTT. This sequence joins TRBV2 and TRBJ1-1; TRBD1 might be the D (5 bases). Germline V gene data show CDR1 as SNHLY and CDR2 as FYNNEI. The germline V and J ends were trimmed by 6 bases and 6 bases, with 14 bases remaining between them. CDR3 length: 13 residues.

This chain joins TRBV7-9 and TRBJ2-7; D perhaps matches TRBD2 (6 bases). This CDR3 region has 17 residues. V dropped 4 bases and J dropped 1 base, with 20 bases sitting between them. In germline, CDR1 is SEHNR, CDR2 FQNEAQ (reference sequence). The CDR3 is CASSSPSGTGTSYEQYF. The CDR3 DNA sequence: TGTGCCAGCAGCTCCCCCTCAGGGACTGGCACGTCCTACGAGCAGTACTTC.